Detailed here is one T cell receptor (beta chain). Its antigen is as yet unknown. This entry comes from a study of identical twins. Study-level findings and limits: Surplus twin overlap in beta out-of-frame sequences was less pronounced. Abundant beta clonotypes from cord blood had fewer insertions, unlike memory repertoires, which showed none.

V was clipped by 4 bases and J by 6 bases; unmatched bases: 7. This CDR3 contains 14 residues. Germline loops: CDR1 SGDLS, CDR2 YYNGEE. TCRdb re-derived calls from the 5' RACE reads in MiXCR, one entry per CDR3 protein. The sample contains around 530,000 distinct CDR3 sequences, 13% to 15% of which appear only once. This sample also belongs to another study, concerning yellow fever vaccine responses in identical twins.

The chain is built from TRBV9 and TRBJ2-1, with 7 nucleotides matching TRBD2. Material for sequencing was CD4+ T cells sorted from blood. The source of this sequence is a woman aged 18-30 years in good health. The CDR3 protein is CASSLGLVPNEQFF. In DNA form, the CDR3 reads TGTGCCAGCAGCCTCGGACTAGTCCCCAATGAGCAGTTCTTC.